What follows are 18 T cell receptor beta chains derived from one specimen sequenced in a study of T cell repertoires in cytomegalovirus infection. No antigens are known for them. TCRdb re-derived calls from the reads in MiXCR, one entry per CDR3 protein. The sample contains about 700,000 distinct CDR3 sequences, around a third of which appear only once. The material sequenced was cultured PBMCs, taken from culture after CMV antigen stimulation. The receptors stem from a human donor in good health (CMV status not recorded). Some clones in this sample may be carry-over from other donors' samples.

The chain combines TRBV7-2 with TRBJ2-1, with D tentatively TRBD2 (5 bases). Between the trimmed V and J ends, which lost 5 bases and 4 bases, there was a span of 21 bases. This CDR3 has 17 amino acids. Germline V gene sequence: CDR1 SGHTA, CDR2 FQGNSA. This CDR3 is CASSRTDITSGYNEQFF. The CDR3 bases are TGTGCCAGCAGCCGCACCGACATAACCTCGGGGTACAATGAGCAGTTCTTC.

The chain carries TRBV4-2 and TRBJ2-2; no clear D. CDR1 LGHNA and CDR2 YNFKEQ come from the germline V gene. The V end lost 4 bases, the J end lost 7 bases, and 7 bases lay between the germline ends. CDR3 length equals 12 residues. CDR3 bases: TGTGCCAGCAGCCCTCACTTCGGGGAGCTGTTTTTT. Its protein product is CASSPHFGELFF.

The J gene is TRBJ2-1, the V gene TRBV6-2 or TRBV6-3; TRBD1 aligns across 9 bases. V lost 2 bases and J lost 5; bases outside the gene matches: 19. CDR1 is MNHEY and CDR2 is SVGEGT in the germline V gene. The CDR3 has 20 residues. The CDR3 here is CASSYNRDRVVRDYDNEQFF. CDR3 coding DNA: TGTGCCAGCAGTTACAACCGGGACAGGGTGGTCCGGGACTATGACAATGAGCAGTTCTTC.

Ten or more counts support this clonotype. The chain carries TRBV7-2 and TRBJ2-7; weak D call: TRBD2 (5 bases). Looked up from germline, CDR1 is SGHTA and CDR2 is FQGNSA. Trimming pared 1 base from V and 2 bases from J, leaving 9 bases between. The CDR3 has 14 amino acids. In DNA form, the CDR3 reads TGTGCCAGCAGCTTAGTCGCGGGCCCCTACGAGCAGTACTTC. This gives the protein CASSLVAGPYEQYF.

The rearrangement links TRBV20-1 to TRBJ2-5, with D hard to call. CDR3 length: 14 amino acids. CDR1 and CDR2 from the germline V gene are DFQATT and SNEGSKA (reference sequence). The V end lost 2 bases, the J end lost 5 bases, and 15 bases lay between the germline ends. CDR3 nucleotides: TGCAGTGCTAGATCGGTCTCGGCTGGGGAGACCCAGTACTTC. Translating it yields CSARSVSAGETQYF.

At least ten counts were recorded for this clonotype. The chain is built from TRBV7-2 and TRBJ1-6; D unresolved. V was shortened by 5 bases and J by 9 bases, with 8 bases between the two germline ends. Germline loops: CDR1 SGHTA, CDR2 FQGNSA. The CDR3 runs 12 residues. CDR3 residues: CASSALSSPLHF. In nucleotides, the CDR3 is TGTGCCAGCAGCGCACTGTCTTCACCCCTCCACTTT.

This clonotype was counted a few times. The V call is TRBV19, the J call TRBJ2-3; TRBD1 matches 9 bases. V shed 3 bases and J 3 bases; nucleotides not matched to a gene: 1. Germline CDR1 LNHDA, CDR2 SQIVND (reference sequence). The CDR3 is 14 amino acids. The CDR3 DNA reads TGTGCCAGTAGTATGGGACAGGGAACAGATACGCAGTATTTT. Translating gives CASSMGQGTDTQYF.

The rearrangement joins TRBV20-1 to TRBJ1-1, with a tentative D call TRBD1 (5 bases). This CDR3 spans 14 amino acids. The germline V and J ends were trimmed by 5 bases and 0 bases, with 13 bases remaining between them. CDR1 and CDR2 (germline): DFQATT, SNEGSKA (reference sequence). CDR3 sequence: CSAHGAFMNTEAFF. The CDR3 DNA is TGCAGTGCTCACGGGGCATTCATGAACACTGAAGCTTTCTTT.

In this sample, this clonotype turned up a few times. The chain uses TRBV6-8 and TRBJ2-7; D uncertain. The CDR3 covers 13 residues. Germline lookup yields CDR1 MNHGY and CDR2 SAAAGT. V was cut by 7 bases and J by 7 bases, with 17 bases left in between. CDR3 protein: CASTSPRGGEQYF. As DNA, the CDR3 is TGTGCCAGCACCTCGCCTCGAGGTGGGGAGCAGTACTTC.

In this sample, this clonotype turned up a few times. The CDR3 sequence: CATTGTSVNTEAFF. CDR3 nucleotides: TGTGCCACCACCGGGACCTCCGTGAACACTGAAGCTTTCTTT. The chain recombines TRBV7-9 with TRBJ1-1; a weak D match, TRBD1 (5 bases). The CDR3 loop spans 14 amino acids. The V and J ends lost 10 bases and 0 bases respectively, with 15 bases between them. Per the germline V gene, CDR1 is SEHNR and CDR2 is FQNEAQ (reference sequence).

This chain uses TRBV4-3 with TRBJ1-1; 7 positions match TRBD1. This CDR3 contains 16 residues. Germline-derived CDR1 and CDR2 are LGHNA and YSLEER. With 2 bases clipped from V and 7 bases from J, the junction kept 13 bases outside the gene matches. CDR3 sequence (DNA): TGCGCCAGCAGCCAACACTCAGCAGGGGGATTAGATGAAGCTTTCTTT. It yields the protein CASSQHSAGGLDEAFF.

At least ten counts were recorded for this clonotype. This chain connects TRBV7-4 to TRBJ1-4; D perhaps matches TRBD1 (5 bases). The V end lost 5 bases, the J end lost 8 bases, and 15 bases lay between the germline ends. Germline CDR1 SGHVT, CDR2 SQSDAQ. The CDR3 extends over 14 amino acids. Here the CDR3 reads CASSPPVGREKLFF. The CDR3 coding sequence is TGTGCCAGCAGCCCCCCCGTGGGACGCGAAAAACTGTTTTTT.

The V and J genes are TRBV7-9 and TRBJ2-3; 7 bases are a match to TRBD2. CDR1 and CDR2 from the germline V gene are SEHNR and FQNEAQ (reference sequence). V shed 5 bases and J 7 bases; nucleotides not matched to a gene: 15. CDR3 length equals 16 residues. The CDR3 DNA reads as TGTGCCAGCAGCCCCCGCTCGACAGCGGGAACGAATACGCAGTATTTT. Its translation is CASSPRSTAGTNTQYF.

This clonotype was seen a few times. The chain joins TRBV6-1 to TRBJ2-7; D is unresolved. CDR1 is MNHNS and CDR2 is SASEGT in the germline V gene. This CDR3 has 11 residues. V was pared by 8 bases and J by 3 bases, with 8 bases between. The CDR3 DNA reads TGTGCCAGCCGATCTATCTACGAGCAGTACTTC. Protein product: CASRSIYEQYF.

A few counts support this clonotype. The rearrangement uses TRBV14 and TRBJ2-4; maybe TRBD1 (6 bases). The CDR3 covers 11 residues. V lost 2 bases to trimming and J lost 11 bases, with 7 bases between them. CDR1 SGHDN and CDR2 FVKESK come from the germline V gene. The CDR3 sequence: CASSQNRVQYF. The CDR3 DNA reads TGTGCCAGCAGCCAAAACAGGGTTCAGTACTTC.

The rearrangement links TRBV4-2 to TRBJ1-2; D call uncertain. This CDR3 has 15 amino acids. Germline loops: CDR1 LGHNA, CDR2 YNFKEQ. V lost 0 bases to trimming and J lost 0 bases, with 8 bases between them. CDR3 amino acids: CASSQEGVANYGYTF. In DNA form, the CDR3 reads TGTGCCAGCAGCCAAGAGGGTGTAGCTAACTATGGCTACACCTTC.

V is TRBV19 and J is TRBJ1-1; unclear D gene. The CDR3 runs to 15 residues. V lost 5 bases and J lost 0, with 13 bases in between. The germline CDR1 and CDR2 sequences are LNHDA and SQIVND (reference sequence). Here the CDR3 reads CASSPPIQLNTEAFF. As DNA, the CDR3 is TGTGCCAGTAGTCCGCCTATACAGCTGAACACTGAAGCTTTCTTT.

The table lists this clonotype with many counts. The CDR3 sequence is CASSLLAWNTEAFF. DNA for the CDR3: TGTGCCAGCAGTTTACTGGCCTGGAACACTGAAGCTTTCTTT. This chain joins TRBV12-3 or TRBV12-4 and TRBJ1-1; no reliable D call. Deletions cut 2 bases from V and 1 base from J, with 8 bases between. The CDR3 runs to 14 residues.